This T cell receptor (beta chain) was profiled in a study of cytomegalovirus exposure and HLA in healthy donors. About the research overall: According to later analysis, the same platform produced the 120 or so validation and some 680 first-cohort repertoires.

Only in-frame clones appear in the TCRdb table, and some are missing; sequencing was by immunoSEQ multiplex PCR. Among about 140,000 clones listed, just over 85% were seen once. Study-wide findings and caveats: There were some public TCRs occurring in many donors, but most TCR sequences were rare. It was about 150 TCR beta chains that were listed as cytomegalovirus-associated.

As regards this clone: Its target is unknown.

J lost 10 bases, V lost 1 base, and 8 bases had no gene match. Germline loops: CDR1 SEHNR, CDR2 FQNEAQ (reference sequence). The CDR3 length is 14 residues. The chain links TRBV7-9 to TRBJ1-2; 8 bases line up with TRBD1. This receptor was identified in a woman younger than 35 in good health and CMV-seropositive. The source material was PBMCs. CDR3: CASSLELDRADYTF. In DNA, the CDR3 is TGTGCCAGCAGCTTAGAGTTGGACAGGGCTGACTACACCTTC.